A single sample gave rise to the 4 T cell receptor beta chains below, sequenced in a study of blood T cells in healthy people across ages. Through a sample-barcoded 5' primer and a J-beta primer mix, a second PCR was run for about 7 to 12 cycles. In TCRdb, the 5' RACE reads were re-called with MiXCR into one record per CDR3 protein. This sample has about 780,000 distinct CDR3 sequences, with 35% to 50% found just once. Sequencing was carried out using blood. The receptor source for this set is a man older than 75 in good health.

The table lists this clonotype with many counts. The chain has TRBV7-9 and TRBJ2-7; D ambiguous. V lost 5 bases to trimming and J lost 1 base, with 3 bases between them. CDR3 length: 11 residues. Germline CDR1 reads SEHNR; CDR2 reads FQNEAQ (reference sequence). The CDR3 nucleotides are TGTGCCAGCAGCGAGTCCTACGAGCAGTACTTC. Its translation is CASSESYEQYF.

The rearrangement uses TRBV10-2 and TRBJ1-6; 10 bases align to TRBD1. CDR3 length: 17 amino acids. Germline-derived CDR1 and CDR2 are WSHSY and SAAADI. The junction had 13 bases not matched to a gene; V was cut back by 7 bases and J by 7 bases. The CDR3 coding sequence is TGCGCCAGCACCGACCCGGGACAGGGGATTTTAAATTCACCCCTCCACTTT. Translation: CASTDPGQGILNSPLHF.

This clonotype has a handful of counts. The chain combines TRBV28 with TRBJ2-1; 8 bases fit TRBD2. J lost 0 bases, V lost 1 base, and 5 bases had no gene match. The germline V gene has CDR1 MDHEN and CDR2 SYDVKM. The CDR3 contains 17 residues. CDR3 in amino acids: CASSLYQSGSSYNEQFF. The CDR3 nucleotides are TGTGCCAGCAGTTTATACCAGAGCGGGAGCTCCTACAATGAGCAGTTCTTC.

The V call is TRBV6-5, the J call TRBJ2-5; no firm D call. This CDR3 comprises 13 residues. Between the trimmed V and J ends, which lost 1 base and 3 bases, there was a span of 6 bases. CDR1 is MNHEY, CDR2 SVGAGI, per germline. The chain's CDR3 is CASSYYQEETQYF. CDR3 DNA sequence: TGTGCCAGCAGTTACTACCAGGAAGAGACCCAGTACTTC.